Sequencing of this T cell receptor beta chain was carried out in a study of PD-1 blockade in classical Hodgkin lymphoma. TCRdb's table, derived via immunoSEQ multiplex PCR, lists solely in-frame clones and lacks some. The table records around 13,000 clones, about 73% of them present only once. All patients relapsed after autologous stem cell transplantation, and brentuximab vedotin exposure varied. For this clone: Its antigen is still unknown.

General observations from the study: Reports described newly diagnosed patients as having lower baseline TCR diversity than healthy donors. Sources of repertoire differences remain undefined, possibly disease activity or prior therapy. The CD4+ diversity rise by C4D1 was clearest in complete responders. Patients who responded completely had about the same baseline diversity as newly diagnosed patients.

Germline CDR1 is SGHDN and CDR2 is FVKESK. This CDR3 has 13 amino acids. The V end was cut by 1 base, the J end by 5 bases, with 8 bases between. This sequence was found in a human donor with classical Hodgkin lymphoma. The material was peripheral blood mononuclear cells (PBMCs), obtained before the second cycle of nivolumab. The chain uses TRBV14 and TRBJ1-2; D perhaps matches TRBD1 (5 bases). The CDR3 protein is CASSQVRGYGYTF. CDR3 sequence (DNA): TGTGCCAGCAGCCAAGTAAGGGGATATGGCTACACCTTC.